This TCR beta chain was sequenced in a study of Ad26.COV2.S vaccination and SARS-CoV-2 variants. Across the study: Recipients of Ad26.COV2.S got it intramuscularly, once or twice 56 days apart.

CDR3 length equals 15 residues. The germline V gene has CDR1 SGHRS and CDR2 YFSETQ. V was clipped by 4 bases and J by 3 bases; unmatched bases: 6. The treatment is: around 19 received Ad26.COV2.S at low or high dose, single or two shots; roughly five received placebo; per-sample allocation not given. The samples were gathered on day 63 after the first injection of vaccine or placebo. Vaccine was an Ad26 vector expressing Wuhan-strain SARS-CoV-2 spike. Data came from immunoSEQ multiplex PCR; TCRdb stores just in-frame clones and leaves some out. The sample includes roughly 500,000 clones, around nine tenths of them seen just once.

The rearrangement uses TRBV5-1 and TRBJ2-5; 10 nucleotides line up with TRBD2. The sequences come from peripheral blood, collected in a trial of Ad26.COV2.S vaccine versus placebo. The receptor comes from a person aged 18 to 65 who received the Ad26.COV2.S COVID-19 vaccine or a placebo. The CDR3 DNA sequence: TGCGCCAGCAGCAAACCCCTAGCGGGAGAAGAGACCCAGTACTTC. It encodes CASSKPLAGEETQYF.